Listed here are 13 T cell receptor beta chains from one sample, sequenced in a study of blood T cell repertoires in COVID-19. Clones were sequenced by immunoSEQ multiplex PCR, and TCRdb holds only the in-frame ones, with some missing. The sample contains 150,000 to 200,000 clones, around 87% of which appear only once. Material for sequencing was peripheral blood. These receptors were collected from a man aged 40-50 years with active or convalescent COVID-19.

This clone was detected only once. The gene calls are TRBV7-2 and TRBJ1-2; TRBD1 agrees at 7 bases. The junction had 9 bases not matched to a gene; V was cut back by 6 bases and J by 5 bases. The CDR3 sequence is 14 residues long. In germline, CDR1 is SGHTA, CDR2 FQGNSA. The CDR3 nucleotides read TGTGCCAGCAGAGCACAGGGGAGTAGATATGGCTACACCTTC. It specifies CASRAQGSRYGYTF.

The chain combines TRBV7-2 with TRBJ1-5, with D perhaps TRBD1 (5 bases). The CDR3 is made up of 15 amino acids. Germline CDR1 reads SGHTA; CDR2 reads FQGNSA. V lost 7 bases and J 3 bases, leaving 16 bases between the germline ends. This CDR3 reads CASTPDGGINQPQHF. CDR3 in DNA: TGTGCCAGCACCCCCGACGGGGGAATCAATCAGCCCCAGCATTTT.

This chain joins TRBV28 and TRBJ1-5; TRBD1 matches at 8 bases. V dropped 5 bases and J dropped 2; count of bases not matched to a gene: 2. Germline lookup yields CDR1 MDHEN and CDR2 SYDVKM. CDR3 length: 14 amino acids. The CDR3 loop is CASSQTGGNQPQHF. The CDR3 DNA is TGTGCCAGCAGTCAGACAGGGGGCAATCAGCCCCAGCATTTT. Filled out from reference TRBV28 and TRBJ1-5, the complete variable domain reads DVKVTQSSRYLVKRTGEKVFLECVQDMDHENMFWYRQDPGLGLRLIYFSYDVKMKEKGDIPEGYSVSREKKERFSLILESASTNQTSMYLCASSQTGGNQPQHFGDGTRLSIL.

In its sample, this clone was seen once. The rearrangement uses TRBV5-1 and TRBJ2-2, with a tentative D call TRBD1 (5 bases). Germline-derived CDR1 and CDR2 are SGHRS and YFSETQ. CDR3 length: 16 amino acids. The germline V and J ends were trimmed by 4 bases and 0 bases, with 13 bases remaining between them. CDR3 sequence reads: CASSPMGLANTGELFF. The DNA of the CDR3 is TGCGCCAGCAGCCCCATGGGGCTAGCGAACACCGGGGAGCTGTTTTTT.

CDR3 nucleotide sequence: TGTGCCATCAGCTCAAGAGGCTCCTACAATGAGCAGTTCTTC. This encodes CAISSRGSYNEQFF. This chain connects TRBV10-3 to TRBJ2-1; no clear D. The CDR3 covers 14 residues. Germline loops: CDR1 ENHRY, CDR2 SYGVKD. The V gene lost 6 bases and the J gene lost 0 bases, with 9 bases spanning the gap.

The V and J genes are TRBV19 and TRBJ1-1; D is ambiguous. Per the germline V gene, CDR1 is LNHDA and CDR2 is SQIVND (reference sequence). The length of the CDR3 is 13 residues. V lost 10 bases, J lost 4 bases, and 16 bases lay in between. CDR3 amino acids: CAIARAGGTEAFF. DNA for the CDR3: TGTGCCATCGCGAGGGCAGGTGGCACTGAAGCTTTCTTT.

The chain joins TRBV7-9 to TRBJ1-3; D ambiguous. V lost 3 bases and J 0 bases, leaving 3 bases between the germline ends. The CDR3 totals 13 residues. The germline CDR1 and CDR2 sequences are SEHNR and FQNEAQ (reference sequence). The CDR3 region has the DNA TGTGCCAGCAGCTTCTTCTCTGGAAACACCATATATTTT. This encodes CASSFFSGNTIYF.

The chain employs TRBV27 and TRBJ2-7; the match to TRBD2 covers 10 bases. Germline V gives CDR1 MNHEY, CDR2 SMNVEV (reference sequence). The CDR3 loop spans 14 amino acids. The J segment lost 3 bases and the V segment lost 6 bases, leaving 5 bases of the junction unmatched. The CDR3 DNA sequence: TGTGCCAGCAGCCAGCGGGGGGGCAACTACGAGCAGTACTTC. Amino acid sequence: CASSQRGGNYEQYF.

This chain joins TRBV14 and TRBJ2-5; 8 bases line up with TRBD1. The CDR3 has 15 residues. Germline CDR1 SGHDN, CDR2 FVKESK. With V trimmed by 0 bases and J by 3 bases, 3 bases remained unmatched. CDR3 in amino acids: CASSQDSGQEETQYF. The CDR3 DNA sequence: TGTGCCAGCAGCCAAGATTCGGGACAGGAAGAGACCCAGTACTTC.

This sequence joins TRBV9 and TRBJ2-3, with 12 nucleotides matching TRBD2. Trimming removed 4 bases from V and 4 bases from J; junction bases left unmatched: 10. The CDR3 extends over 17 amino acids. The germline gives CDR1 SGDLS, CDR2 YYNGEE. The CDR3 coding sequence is TGTGCCAGCAGCAGACGGACTAGCGGGGCTGGGGCAGATACGCAGTATTTT. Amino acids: CASSRRTSGAGADTQYF.

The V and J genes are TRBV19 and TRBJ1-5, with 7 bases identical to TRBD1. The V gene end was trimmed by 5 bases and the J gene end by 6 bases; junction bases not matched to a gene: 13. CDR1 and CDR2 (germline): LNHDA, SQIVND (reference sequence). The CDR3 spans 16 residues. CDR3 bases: TGTGCCAGTAGTTTCCGGACAGGAGATTCGAGTCAGCCCCAGCATTTT. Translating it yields CASSFRTGDSSQPQHF.

The CDR3 nucleotides read TGTGCCAGCAGCGGCCTCAGGGTTCGACCCTACGAGCAGTACTTC. Its translation is CASSGLRVRPYEQYF. This chain connects TRBV11-2 to TRBJ2-7; weak D call: TRBD1 (5 bases). CDR1 is SGHAT, CDR2 FQNNGV, per germline. CDR3 length equals 15 residues. Deletions cut 5 bases from V and 2 bases from J, with 16 bases between. Using reference TRBV11-2 and TRBJ2-7 for the parts outside the CDR3, the full variable domain is EAGVAQSPRYKIIEKRQSVAFWCNPISGHATLYWYQQILGQGPKLLIQFQNNGVVDDSQLPKDRFSAERLKGVDSTLKIQPAKLEDSAVYLCASSGLRVRPYEQYFGPGTRLTVT.

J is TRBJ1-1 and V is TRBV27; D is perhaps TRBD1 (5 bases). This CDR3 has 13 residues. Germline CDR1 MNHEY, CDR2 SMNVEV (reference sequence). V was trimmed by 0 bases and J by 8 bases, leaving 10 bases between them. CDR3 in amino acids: CASSLSTAAEAFF. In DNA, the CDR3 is TGTGCCAGCAGTTTATCGACAGCAGCAGAAGCTTTCTTT.